The TCR beta chain described here comes from a study of cytomegalovirus exposure and HLA in healthy donors. In the case of this clone: Its antigen is undetermined.

Researchers ran the PCR with 60 Vbeta and 13 Jbeta primers. Using immunoSEQ multiplex PCR, the repertoire was profiled, and TCRdb retains in-frame clones only, with some absent. The sample lists about 200,000 clones; roughly 77% were seen once. Trimming left V 0 bases short and J 5 bases short, with 22 bases between. CDR3 length: 18 residues. CDR1 and CDR2 from the germline V gene are LGHNT and FRNRAP. Whole-study findings and limits: In a later analysis, the majority of CMV-associated beta chains seemingly showed HLA restriction. In an earlier analysis, in 620 or so donors, most V segments appeared productive either ~87% or ~30% of the time. Cytomegalovirus-associated TCR beta chains were listed, numbering approximately 150. HLA alleles were associated with 17,000 or so TCR beta sequences in a later analysis at 0.05 false discovery rate.

Sequenced input: PBMCs. The rearrangement joins TRBV12-5 to TRBJ2-5; possible D gene TRBD1, 6 bases. This clonotype originated in a male donor in good health and CMV-seropositive. CDR3 in amino acids: CASGLVHSLRDTVETQYF. Written as DNA, the CDR3 is TGTGCTAGTGGTTTGGTGCATTCCCTCCGGGACACCGTGGAGACCCAGTACTTC.